These T cell receptor beta chains were read from a single sample in a study of radiotherapy plus CTLA-4 blockade in lung cancer. Repertoires were generated with immunoSEQ multiplex PCR, while TCRdb's copy carries only in-frame clones and drops some. Of fewer than 65,000 clones listed, roughly 86% are singletons. The starting material was peripheral blood, obtained from a patient treated with radiotherapy plus ipilimumab. These receptors were obtained from a human donor with non-small cell lung cancer whose response to radiotherapy plus ipilimumab could not be evaluated. CDR3s include the opening cysteine and the closing phenylalanine or tryptophan. A D gene is named only where the DNA matches it firmly. Size is stated for part of the rows, as once, few or many counts, or as a class when the clone is expanded.

>TRBV18|.|TRBJ2-1|.
TGTGCCAGCTCACCGAGGGCTAGAAACAATGAGCAGTTCTTC
CASSPRARNNEQFF
>TRBV15|once|TRBJ2-3|TRBD2
TGTGCCACCAGCAGAGGGGACGGGAGGCCCACAGATACGCAGTATTTT
CATSRGDGRPTDTQYF
>TRBV7-6|.|TRBJ2-1|TRBD2
TGTGCCAGCAGATCGTTTAGCGGGAGCTCCTACAATGAGCAGTTCTTC
CASRSFSGSSYNEQFF
>TRBV5-5|.|TRBJ2-7|TRBD2
TGTGCCAGCAGCTTGGTTAGGGCTAGCGGGAGCTCCTACGAGCAGTACTTC
CASSLVRASGSSYEQYF
>TRBV6-6|.|TRBJ2-1|.
TGTGCCACCCGGGAGTCGAGCTCCTACAATGAGCAGTTCTTC
CATRESSSYNEQFF
>TRBV7-2|.|TRBJ2-1|TRBD2
TGTGCCAGCAGCGCGGGAGGTCCGGCACTGCCACGATACAATGAGCAGTTCTTC
CASSAGGPALPRYNEQFF
>TRBV5-6|few|TRBJ1-1|.
TGTGCCAGCAGCTTCCTAGAGGGGAACACTGAAGCTTTCTTT
CASSFLEGNTEAFF
>TRBV28|.|TRBJ2-3|TRBD1
TGTGCCAGCAGTTCCCTCTTCGGACAGGTCCTCATGGATACGCAGTATTTT
CASSSLFGQVLMDTQYF
>TRBV15|.|TRBJ1-2|.
TGTGCCACCAGCAGAGATGGACAGAACTATGGCTACACCTTC
CATSRDGQNYGYTF
>TRBV28|.|TRBJ1-3|TRBD1
TGTGCCAGCAGTTTATACCGGAGACAGGGGGGAAACACCATATATTTT
CASSLYRRQGGNTIYF
>TRBV9|.|TRBJ2-5|.
TGTGCCAGCAGCGTAGCGGGAATGGAGACCCAGTACTTC
CASSVAGMETQYF
>TRBV4-3|.|TRBJ2-2|.
TGCGCCAGCAGCCAATCATTCGTCCAGGGGAACACCGGGGAGCTGTTTTTT
CASSQSFVQGNTGELFF
>TRBV7-2|.|TRBJ2-7|TRBD2
TGTGCCAGCAGCTCCCCTCCGGGACTACCTAACTTC
CASSSPPGLPNF
>TRBV7-3|.|TRBJ2-1|.
TGTGCCAGCAGCTTTAAACAGGGTCATGAGCAGTTCTTC
CASSFKQGHEQFF
>TRBV28|.|TRBJ1-5|.
TGTGCCAGCAGTTTTAGTTTACAGGCGATTAATCAGCCCCAGCATTTT
CASSFSLQAINQPQHF
>TRBV14|once|TRBJ1-1|.
TGTGCCAGCAGACCCCAGGGGAACACTGAAGCTTTCTTT
CASRPQGNTEAFF
>TRBV10-3|once|TRBJ2-5|TRBD2
TGTGCCACCATGGGGTTTCTAGCGGGGAAAGAGACCCAGTACTTC
CATMGFLAGKETQYF
>TRBV5-1|.|TRBJ2-5|TRBD1
TGCGCCACTAGACAGGGGCTACAAGAAGAGACCCAGTACTTC
CATRQGLQEETQYF
>TRBV6-1|.|TRBJ1-2|.
TGTGCCAGCAGTGAAGCGTCGAGTAACTATGGCTACACCTTC
CASSEASSNYGYTF
>TRBV2|.|TRBJ1-5|TRBD1
TGTGCCAGCACTCCCCAGGCAGGGGGAAGCAATCAGCCCCAGCATTTT
CASTPQAGGSNQPQHF
>TRBV27|once|TRBJ1-1|TRBD1
TGTGCCAGCAGTTTAATAGGGGGCGATGAAGCTTTCTTT
CASSLIGGDEAFF
>TRBV7-9|.|TRBJ2-6|TRBD1
TGTGCCAGCCTCCCGGGCCAGGGGGTTTTCTCCGGGGCCAACGTCCTGACTTTC
CASLPGQGVFSGANVLTF
>TRBV6-5|.|TRBJ1-1|.
TGTGCCAGCAGTTACGCCCGCGGGGACACTGAAGCTTTCTTT
CASSYARGDTEAFF
>TRBV15|once|TRBJ2-3|.
TGTGCCACCAGCTACGACAGGTGGGGCACAGATACGCAGTATTTT
CATSYDRWGTDTQYF
>TRBV18|once|TRBJ2-6|.
TGTGCCAGCTCACCTATCTCTGGGGCCAACGTCCTGACTTTC
CASSPISGANVLTF
>TRBV5-1|once|TRBJ2-2|.
TGCGCCAGCAGCTCTCAGGGGACGGAGACCGGGGAGCTGTTTTTT
CASSSQGTETGELFF
>TRBV11-2|.|TRBJ2-7|TRBD2
TGTGCCAGCAGCTTCGCAACTAGCGGGAGTAAGCAGTACTTC
CASSFATSGSKQYF
>TRBV11-2|.|TRBJ2-7|.
TGTGCCAGCAGCTTAGGGGTTGACATGTCTACCTACGAGCAGTACTTC
CASSLGVDMSTYEQYF
>TRBV27|few|TRBJ1-3|.
TGTGCCAGCAGTTTAGGGAGTCAGGGAGGCACCATATATTTT
CASSLGSQGGTIYF
>TRBV28|.|TRBJ2-7|.
TGTGCCAGCAGTTTAATGTCCCGTCAGGGGTGGTACGAGCAGTACTTC
CASSLMSRQGWYEQYF
>TRBV28|.|TRBJ2-7|.
TGTGCCAGCAGTGGAGGGTCCAGCTCCTACGAGCAGTACTTC
CASSGGSSSYEQYF
>TRBV18|once|TRBJ2-3|.
TGTGCCAGCTCACCACTCACAGCCGCAGGCCCCTCGACAGATACGCAGTATTTT
CASSPLTAAGPSTDTQYF
>TRBV18|.|TRBJ1-1|.
TGTGCCAGCTCACCTTGGACGGAGGAGACTGAAGCTTTCTTT
CASSPWTEETEAFF
>TRBV11-2|once|TRBJ2-4|.
TGTGCCAGCAGCAGGAACGGGGTGTTGATGACCAAAAACATTCAGTACTTC
CASSRNGVLMTKNIQYF
>TRBV27|once|TRBJ1-2|TRBD1
TGTGCCAGCAGTTTTGACAGGGATATCTATGGCTACACCTTC
CASSFDRDIYGYTF
>TRBV27|.|TRBJ2-3|TRBD2
TGTGCCAGCAGTTGGCTAGCGGGAGATACGCAGTATTTT
CASSWLAGDTQYF
>TRBV9|.|TRBJ1-2|TRBD1
TGTGCCAGCAGCGCCCGGACAGGCAACTATGGCTACACCTTC
CASSARTGNYGYTF
>TRBV19|.|TRBJ2-3|.
TGTGCCAGTAGTATTCGAGGAGATACGCAGTATTTT
CASSIRGDTQYF
>TRBV27|.|TRBJ2-7|TRBD2
TGTGCCAGCGCGGGAGGATACGAGCAGTACTTC
CASAGGYEQYF
>TRBV28|.|TRBJ1-4|.
TGTGCCAGCAGTTACCAGGGTGGTGCTGAAAAACTGTTTTTT
CASSYQGGAEKLFF
>TRBV5-4|.|TRBJ2-1|TRBD2
TGTGCCAGCAGCTTACTAGCGGGAGGTAACAATGAGCAGTTCTTC
CASSLLAGGNNEQFF
>TRBV7-6|.|TRBJ1-4|TRBD1
TGTGCCAGCAGCTTAGTTGGGACAGTGAATAATGAAAAACTGTTTTTT
CASSLVGTVNNEKLFF
>TRBV5-4|.|TRBJ2-7|.
TGTGCCAGCAGCTCCCAGGGTTCCTACGAGCAGTACTTC
CASSSQGSYEQYF
>TRBV29-1|.|TRBJ1-1|.
TGCAGCGCCGACAGGTTGAACACTGAAGCTTTCTTT
CSADRLNTEAFF
>TRBV19|.|TRBJ1-2|TRBD1
TGTGCCAGTAGTATGGGACAGTCTTATGGCTACACCTTC
CASSMGQSYGYTF
>TRBV29-1|.|TRBJ2-6|.
TGCAGCGTCCGGTCTTACGGGGCCAACGTCCTGACTTTC
CSVRSYGANVLTF
>TRBV6-1|.|TRBJ1-3|.
TGTGCCAGCAGCTATTGGGGGGTTAGCAACACCATATATTTT
CASSYWGVSNTIYF
>TRBV28|.|TRBJ1-2|TRBD1
TGTGCCAGCAGTACAGAGACAGGGCCCTATGGCTACACCTTC
CASSTETGPYGYTF
>TRBV5-1|.|TRBJ1-5|.
TGCGCCAGCAGCTTGGATGGGGCCCCTAATCAGCCCCAGCATTTT
CASSLDGAPNQPQHF
>TRBV6-5|.|TRBJ1-2|.
TGTGCCAGCAGCATGACGGACTCATATGGCTACACCTTC
CASSMTDSYGYTF
>TRBV30|.|TRBJ2-7|TRBD2
TGTGCCTGGAAGAGGACTAGCGGTACCTACGAGCAGTACTTC
CAWKRTSGTYEQYF
>TRBV28|.|TRBJ1-2|TRBD1
TGTGCCAGCAGAAACCAGGGGGATAACTATGGCTACACCTTC
CASRNQGDNYGYTF
>TRBV7-3|.|TRBJ1-1|.
TGTGCCAGCAGCTTATTGGGGGGAGCTGAAGCTTTCTTT
CASSLLGGAEAFF
>TRBV6-6|.|TRBJ2-2|TRBD2
TGTGCCAGCAGTTACCTTCGGGGGGGCCCCGGGGAGCTGTTTTTT
CASSYLRGGPGELFF